Listed here is a single T cell receptor (beta chain). TCRdb's copy holds only in-frame clones and misses some; the assay was immunoSEQ multiplex PCR. This table has about 28,000 clones, around 85% appearing once. This sample was included in a study of OX40 agonist ivuxolimab in advanced cancers. Study details: Males comprised approximately 84% of the group, whose mean age was approximately 62 years (range roughly 20 to 90). Partial response was recorded in three patients: one hepatocellular carcinoma and two cutaneous melanoma cases.

The V gene's germline CDR1 is SGHDN and CDR2 FVKESK. This CDR3 region has 16 residues. Trimming took 4 bases from V and 3 from J, leaving 19 bases between them. The chain is built from TRBV14 and TRBJ2-7; tentatively, D is TRBD1 (6 bases). The TCR sequence derives from an adult with an advanced solid tumor such as melanoma, head and neck, liver or kidney cancer. This material consisted of CD4+ or CD8+ T cells sorted from blood, taken in a trial of the OX40 agonist ivuxolimab. Here the CDR3 DNA reads TGTGCCAGCAGCCCACGCCGGACAGTCCAAATCTACGAGCAGTACTTC. Protein sequence: CASSPRRTVQIYEQYF.